The table lists the clone carrying this T cell receptor beta chain with many counts. The junction had 9 bases not matched to a gene; V was cut back by 2 bases and J by 5 bases. Per the germline V gene, CDR1 is SGHAT and CDR2 is FQNNGV. The CDR3 spans 16 residues. This specimen belongs to a study of T cells in Graves' hyperthyroidism and ophthalmopathy. Amplification of TCR beta CDR3 regions was performed using RNA transcripts as template. Initially, a first-round RT-PCR of the TCR CDR3 employed the HTBI primer set. TCRdb reprocessed the multiplex PCR reads via MiXCR and lists one record per CDR3 protein. The profile shows some 440,000 distinct CDR3 sequences, 15% to 19% of them singletons. Thyroid ultrasound and orbital computed tomography, with clinical symptoms and serum thyroxine and TRAb, informed diagnoses. PBMCs were obtained from 9 to 10 ml fresh peripheral blood.

The sequence was obtained from a woman aged 18-30 years with Graves' hyperthyroidism. This rearrangement joins TRBV11-2 to TRBJ2-7, with 10 bases identical to TRBD2. Sample: blood. CDR3 nucleotides: TGTGCCAGCAGCTTACTAGCGGGGGCCCTGGTTGACGAGCAGTACTTC. It yields the protein CASSLLAGALVDEQYF.